A selection of T cell receptor beta chains follows, all from one sample in a study of response to subunit inactivated influenza vaccine. Using its own MiXCR run on the RT-PCR reads, TCRdb lists one record per CDR3 protein. Altogether more than 700,000 distinct CDR3 sequences are present, less than 25% being singletons, with the ten largest covering roughly a tenth. Sequenced here: PBMCs from blood, sampled roughly 5 days after vaccination. The receptor source for this set is a man between 50 and 59 years old who received an inactivated influenza vaccine. Both conserved end residues are part of each CDR3. A D gene is named only where the DNA matches it firmly. The listing skips clone size in some rows; elsewhere it reads once, few, many or a size class.

j_call clone_size v_call d_call cdr3_nt cdr3_aa
TRBJ2-1 - TRBV7-2 TRBD1 TGTGCCAGCAGCTTAGTAGGGACAGCCTCCTACAATGAGCAGTTCTTC CASSLVGTASYNEQFF
TRBJ1-4 - TRBV6-9 - TGTGCCAGCAGTTATGGGGATCGTTCACCGTATGGTAATGAAAAACTGTTTTTT CASSYGDRSPYGNEKLFF
TRBJ2-7 - TRBV4-1 - TGCGCCAGCAGCCCCTCAGGACTGTTCCCTTACGAGCAGTACTTC CASSPSGLFPYEQYF
TRBJ2-2 few TRBV12-3/TRBV12-4 - TGTGCCAGCAGTAGCCAGATCCCTAGCATCCCCGGGGAGCTGTTTTTT CASSSQIPSIPGELFF
TRBJ2-1 - TRBV6-5 TRBD2 TGTGCCAGCAGTTACGCGGGATCGGGAGGACTTTTCGATGAGCAGTTCTTC CASSYAGSGGLFDEQFF
TRBJ2-3 - TRBV6-5 - TGTGCCAGCAGTTACTCCGGGCCGAGGGATACGCAGTATTTT CASSYSGPRDTQYF
TRBJ2-4 few TRBV21-1 - TGTGCCAGCAGCAAAGCGCTGGTGCCCAAAAACATTCAGTACTTC CASSKALVPKNIQYF
TRBJ2-7 - TRBV6-2/TRBV6-3 TRBD1 TGTGCCAGCAGCCGCGGAATCGGACAGGAGAACTCCTACGAGCAGTACTTC CASSRGIGQENSYEQYF
TRBJ1-1 - TRBV6-1 - TGTGCCAGCAGGATAGGGAACACTGAAGCTTTCTTT CASRIGNTEAFF
TRBJ2-3 few TRBV7-2 TRBD2 TGTGCCAGCAGCTTAAAGCGGGGTAGCACAGATACGCAGTATTTT CASSLKRGSTDTQYF
TRBJ2-1 many TRBV29-1 TRBD1 TGCAGCGGCGGGACAGGGGGCTCTTACAATGAGCAGTTCTTC CSGGTGGSYNEQFF
TRBJ1-5 - TRBV7-8 - TGTGCCAGCAGCCCTGACAGGTGGTTAAACAATCAGCCCCAGCATTTT CASSPDRWLNNQPQHF
TRBJ2-3 - TRBV12-3/TRBV12-4 TRBD1 TGTGCCAGCAGCTATCTACAGGGGCCTAGCACAGATACGCAGTATTTT CASSYLQGPSTDTQYF
TRBJ1-1 - TRBV5-1 - TGCGCCAGCAGCTTGAAAGGGGGGCCTGAAGCTTTCTTT CASSLKGGPEAFF
TRBJ2-1 few TRBV19 - TGTGCCAGTAGTAAGGCAGGAAATAATGAGCAGTTCTTC CASSKAGNNEQFF
TRBJ2-1 many TRBV7-2 - TGTGCCAGCAGCCGAACAGGGTTATACAATGAGCAGTTCTTC CASSRTGLYNEQFF
TRBJ2-1 - TRBV6-2/TRBV6-3 TRBD2 TGTGCCAGCAGCCTTACTAGCGGGAGTATCAATGAGCAGTTCTTC CASSLTSGSINEQFF
TRBJ1-5 - TRBV4-1 - TGCGCCAGCAGCCAAGAATTAGCGGGTAATCAGCCCCAGCATTTT CASSQELAGNQPQHF
TRBJ2-3 - TRBV6-2/TRBV6-3 - TGTGCCAGCAGTTATGGCCCCGGGACTGACTCAGATACGCAGTATTTT CASSYGPGTDSDTQYF
TRBJ2-7 once TRBV30 - TGTGCCTGGAGTGTGGGGGGACATGTGTGGGAGCAGTACTTC CAWSVGGHVWEQYF
TRBJ2-7 - TRBV7-6 - TGTGCCAGCAGTACACAGGAGAGGTACGAGCAGTACTTC CASSTQERYEQYF
TRBJ2-5 many TRBV29-1 - TGCAGCGTTGAAAGGCGAGAGACCCAGTACTTC CSVERRETQYF
TRBJ2-2 few TRBV12-3/TRBV12-4 - TGTGCCAGCAGACCCGGGACGCTGGACGGGGAGCTGTTTTTT CASRPGTLDGELFF
TRBJ1-1 - TRBV2 TRBD1 TGTGCCAGCAGTGGCGGACAGGGGTTGGCTGAAGCTTTCTTT CASSGGQGLAEAFF
TRBJ2-7 many TRBV5-1 - TGCGCCAGCAGCTTGGGGAAGGGATCGGGGTATTACGAGCAGTACTTC CASSLGKGSGYYEQYF
TRBJ2-3 once TRBV10-2 TRBD2 TGCGCCAGCAGTGATCTGGCGGGGGGGCAGGGAGATACGCAGTATTTT CASSDLAGGQGDTQYF